Listed here are 25 T cell receptor beta chains from one sample, sequenced in a study of blood T cell repertoires in COVID-19. TCRdb keeps only in-frame clones here, not all; method: immunoSEQ multiplex PCR. This sample yields 95,000 to 150,000 clones, of which 82% are seen a single time; roughly 4.3% belongs to the top ten. The sequenced sample consisted of peripheral blood. These receptors were obtained from a woman aged 70-85 years with acute or convalescent COVID-19.

This clone has only a few counts. The chain recombines TRBV29-1 with TRBJ2-5; a possible D gene is TRBD1 (5 bases). The germline CDR1 and CDR2 sequences are SQVTM and ANQGSEA. The CDR3 length is 13 residues. The V end was cut by 2 bases, the J end by 3 bases, with 10 bases between. CDR3 amino acids: CSVEPDKKETQYF. The CDR3 nucleotides are TGCAGCGTTGAACCGGACAAAAAAGAGACCCAGTACTTC. Together with reference TRBV29-1 and TRBJ2-5, the CDR3 gives the full variable domain: SAVISQKPSRDICQRGTSLTIQCQVDSQVTMMFWYRQQPGQSLTLIATANQGSEATYESGFVIDKFPISRPNLTFSTLTVSNMSPEDSSIYLCSVEPDKKETQYFGPGTRLLVL.

This clone was found a few times. The V call is TRBV14, the J call TRBJ2-5; 15 bases align to TRBD2. The CDR3 loop spans 21 amino acids. Germline values: CDR1 SGHDN, CDR2 FVKESK. V lost 0 bases and J lost 2; bases outside the gene matches: 13. This CDR3 is CASSQDWAGTSGGPSQETQYF. The CDR3, as DNA: TGTGCCAGCAGCCAAGATTGGGCCGGGACTAGCGGGGGGCCCTCTCAAGAGACCCAGTACTTC.

V gene TRBV7-2 combines with J gene TRBJ1-1, with a weak D call TRBD1 (5 bases). The CDR3 sequence is 13 residues long. V was clipped by 6 bases and J by 1 base, with 9 bases between them. Germline V lookup: CDR1 SGHTA, CDR2 FQGNSA. In nucleotides, the CDR3 is TGTGCCAGCAGGATGGGGCCGAACACTGAAGCTTTCTTT. It is translated as CASRMGPNTEAFF. Based on the CDR3 plus reference TRBV7-2 and TRBJ1-1, the full variable domain is GAGVSQSPSNKVTEKGKDVELRCDPISGHTALYWYRQSLGQGLEFLIYFQGNSAPDKSGLPSDRFSAERTGGSVSTLTIQRTQQEDSAVYLCASRMGPNTEAFFGQGTRLTVV.

V and J are TRBV11-2 and TRBJ1-4; TRBD1 is a possible D gene (5 bases). Germline values: CDR1 SGHAT, CDR2 FQNNGV. Deletions cut 5 bases from V and 4 bases from J, with 11 bases between. The CDR3 spans 14 residues. The CDR3 protein is CASSRGLLNEKLFF. In DNA, the CDR3 is TGTGCCAGCAGCAGGGGCCTCCTTAATGAAAAACTGTTTTTT.

This chain joins TRBV24-1 and TRBJ1-2, with TRBD1 matching over 7 bases. Germline V lookup: CDR1 KGHDR, CDR2 SFDVKD. This CDR3 spans 14 amino acids. The V gene end was trimmed by 3 bases and the J gene end by 8 bases; junction bases not matched to a gene: 8. CDR3 DNA: TGTGCCACCAGTGATAACAGGGGAAATTACGGCTACACCTTC. It translates to CATSDNRGNYGYTF.

This clone was counted only a few times. The same CDR3 is also encoded by other DNA sequences in this sample. V is TRBV12-3 or TRBV12-4 and J is TRBJ1-2; D is possibly TRBD1 (6 bases). V was pared by 5 bases and J by 4 bases, with 11 bases between. CDR3 length equals 13 residues. The CDR3 DNA follows: TGTGCCAGCAGTAGCCGGACAGTCTATGGCTACACCTTC. This gives the protein CASSSRTVYGYTF.

The J gene is TRBJ1-4, the V gene TRBV6-2 or TRBV6-3; maybe TRBD1 (5 bases). V lost 5 bases and J 8 bases, leaving 27 bases between the germline ends. The V gene's germline CDR1 is MNHEY and CDR2 SVGEGT. The CDR3 covers 18 residues. The CDR3 region has the DNA TGTGCCAGCAGTATACTCCCGCTTTGGGGCGTTCTAGACGAAAAACTGTTTTTT. Protein product: CASSILPLWGVLDEKLFF.

V gene TRBV29-1 combines with J gene TRBJ1-2; possibly TRBD1 for D (6 bases). Trimming pared 6 bases from V and 4 bases from J, leaving 12 bases between. Germline-derived CDR1 and CDR2 are SQVTM and ANQGSEA. The CDR3 sequence is 12 residues long. Here the CDR3 DNA reads TGCAGCGTGGGTGGGACAAGCTATGGCTACACCTTC. Protein product: CSVGGTSYGYTF.

This chain uses TRBV5-1 with TRBJ2-5; D gene unclear. Germline CDR1 and CDR2: SGHRS and YFSETQ. The V end lost 0 bases, the J end lost 4 bases, and 10 bases lay between the germline ends. The CDR3 has 14 amino acids. CDR3 coding DNA: TGCGCCAGCAGCTTGGAATCGACACCAGAGACCCAGTACTTC. This translates into CASSLESTPETQYF.

This chain links TRBV11-2 with TRBJ1-6; possibly TRBD1 for D (5 bases). The V gene's germline CDR1 is SGHAT and CDR2 FQNNGV. The CDR3 has 16 amino acids. Trimming left V 3 bases short and J 2 bases short, with 11 bases between. For the CDR3, the DNA is TGTGCCAGCAGCTTCAGGGTGGTCCCCTATAATTCACCCCTCCACTTT. This sequence encodes CASSFRVVPYNSPLHF. Full variable domain (outside the CDR3, taken from reference TRBV11-2 and TRBJ1-6): EAGVAQSPRYKIIEKRQSVAFWCNPISGHATLYWYQQILGQGPKLLIQFQNNGVVDDSQLPKDRFSAERLKGVDSTLKIQPAKLEDSAVYLCASSFRVVPYNSPLHFGNGTRLTVT.

V is TRBV7-8 and J is TRBJ2-1; 8 bases align to TRBD1. Per the germline V gene, CDR1 is SGHVS and CDR2 is FQNEAQ. Trimming removed 5 bases from V and 6 bases from J; junction bases left unmatched: 6. The CDR3 is 14 amino acids. CDR3 sequence reads: CASSPQGAANEQFF. CDR3 sequence (DNA): TGTGCCAGCAGCCCCCAGGGGGCTGCCAATGAGCAGTTCTTC. The variable domain in full, completed from reference TRBV7-8 and TRBJ2-1, reads GAGVSQSPRYKVAKRGQDVALRCDPISGHVSLFWYQQALGQGPEFLTYFQNEAQLDKSGLPSDRFFAERPEGSVSTLKIQRTQQEDSAVYLCASSPQGAANEQFFGPGTRLTVL.

The CDR3 loop reads CSAWLYGYTF. The CDR3 bases are TGCAGTGCTTGGCTCTATGGCTACACCTTC. The V and J genes are TRBV20-1 and TRBJ1-2; D gene unclear. The CDR3 is made up of 10 amino acids. V shed 5 bases and J shed 4 bases, with 5 bases lying between them. The germline V gene has CDR1 DFQATT and CDR2 SNEGSKA (reference sequence).

V usage is TRBV5-6 and J usage is TRBJ1-2; D gene uncertain. The length of the CDR3 is 13 residues. Trimming took 2 bases from V and 4 from J, leaving 9 bases between them. The V gene's germline CDR1 is SGHDT and CDR2 YYEEEE. This CDR3 reads CASSLGRGYGYTF. CDR3 in DNA: TGTGCCAGCAGCTTAGGACGGGGCTATGGCTACACCTTC.

This rearrangement joins TRBV3-1 (or the pseudogene TRBV3-2) to TRBJ2-7, with a weak D call TRBD1 (5 bases). V was cut by 0 bases and J by 5 bases, with 17 bases left in between. Germline V gene lookup returns CDR1 LGHDT and CDR2 YNNKEL (reference sequence). The CDR3 has 16 residues. The CDR3 reads CASSQDLLAGLNEQYF. The CDR3 DNA follows: TGTGCCAGCAGCCAAGATCTCTTGGCAGGGCTCAACGAGCAGTACTTC.

The chain combines TRBV18 with TRBJ1-1, with a possible D match to TRBD1 (6 bases). Per the germline V gene, CDR1 is KGHSH and CDR2 is LQKENI. CDR3 length equals 13 residues. V lost 2 bases and J lost 3, with 7 bases in between. The CDR3 nucleotides read TGTGCCAGCTCACCAAACAGGGACACTGAAGCTTTCTTT. This translates into CASSPNRDTEAFF.

The V gene is TRBV6-5, the J gene TRBJ2-3; TRBD1 matches 8 bases. This CDR3 contains 15 residues. V shed 5 bases and J 1 base; nucleotides not matched to a gene: 5. The germline gives CDR1 MNHEY, CDR2 SVGAGI. CDR3 loop: CASSLWTGRTDTQYF. DNA of the CDR3: TGTGCCAGCAGTCTCTGGACAGGGCGCACAGATACGCAGTATTTT.

The chain links TRBV12-3 or TRBV12-4 to TRBJ1-1; D is possibly TRBD1 (5 bases). Deletions cut 3 bases from V and 1 base from J, with 6 bases between. This CDR3 spans 13 amino acids. The CDR3 loop reads CASSFGGNTEAFF. DNA of the CDR3: TGTGCCAGCAGTTTCGGGGGGAACACTGAAGCTTTCTTT.

The rearrangement joins TRBV7-2 to TRBJ1-2; maybe TRBD1 (6 bases). The CDR3 runs to 13 residues. Germline values: CDR1 SGHTA, CDR2 FQGNSA. V lost 5 bases and J 4 bases, leaving 11 bases between the germline ends. The CDR3 here is CASSKTGAYGYTF. The CDR3 DNA reads as TGTGCCAGCAGCAAGACAGGAGCCTATGGCTACACCTTC.

The V and J genes are TRBV2 and TRBJ1-4; 11 bases map to TRBD1. The germline CDR1 and CDR2 sequences are SNHLY and FYNNEI. V lost 7 bases, J lost 7 bases, and 5 bases stayed unmatched. The CDR3 has 14 residues. DNA of the CDR3: TGTGCCAGCAATCCGGACAGGGGGCTTGAAAAACTGTTTTTT. Translation gives CASNPDRGLEKLFF.

The sample holds one count of this clone. The chain has TRBV18 and TRBJ1-1, with a possible D match to TRBD1 (5 bases). Trimming pared 1 base from V and 2 bases from J, leaving 8 bases between. The length of the CDR3 is 14 residues. The germline CDR1 and CDR2 sequences are KGHSH and LQKENI. Here the CDR3 reads CASSPRQFNTEAFF. CDR3 bases: TGTGCCAGCTCACCACGACAGTTTAACACTGAAGCTTTCTTT.

This chain connects TRBV7-7 to TRBJ2-5, with a tentative D call TRBD2 (6 bases). V dropped 5 bases and J dropped 5 bases, with 15 bases sitting between them. Germline lookup yields CDR1 SSHAT and CDR2 FNYEAQ (reference sequence). The CDR3 sequence is 14 residues long. The CDR3 loop reads CASSEGGGWETQYF. In DNA form, the CDR3 reads TGTGCCAGCAGCGAAGGTGGGGGGTGGGAGACCCAGTACTTC.

This chain uses TRBV7-9 with TRBJ2-5, with D uncertain. The V and J ends lost 5 bases and 2 bases respectively, with 18 bases between them. The germline CDR1 and CDR2 sequences are SEHNR and FQNEAQ (reference sequence). This CDR3 region has 16 residues. The CDR3 region is CASSRRSQYKQETQYF. For the CDR3, the DNA is TGTGCCAGCAGCCGTCGGAGCCAGTATAAGCAAGAGACCCAGTACTTC.

This clone was detected only once. The chain recombines TRBV6-5 with TRBJ2-2, with 7 bases fitting TRBD2. The CDR3 runs to 15 residues. V was clipped by 0 bases and J by 3 bases; unmatched bases: 1. Per the germline V gene, CDR1 is MNHEY and CDR2 is SVGAGI. The CDR3 loop is CASSYSGGDTGELFF. In DNA form, the CDR3 reads TGTGCCAGCAGTTACTCGGGGGGGGACACCGGGGAGCTGTTTTTT.

This clone was seen a single time. This chain joins TRBV7-2 and TRBJ1-5, with a tentative D call TRBD1 (5 bases). V lost 4 bases and J lost 3, with 10 bases in between. The CDR3 loop spans 14 amino acids. Germline assignment: CDR1 SGHTA and CDR2 FQGNSA. CDR3 residues: CASSSRQTNQPQHF. In DNA, the CDR3 is TGTGCCAGCAGCTCTCGACAGACCAATCAGCCCCAGCATTTT.

The V call is TRBV7-2, the J call TRBJ2-1, with 10 nucleotides matching TRBD2. Per germline, CDR1 SGHTA and CDR2 FQGNSA. This CDR3 has 14 amino acids. Trimming cost V 5 bases and J 8 bases; bases outside gene matches: 6. CDR3 nucleotide sequence: TGTGCCAGCAGCATTAGCGGGGGGCGGGATGAGCAGTTCTTC. This codes for CASSISGGRDEQFF.